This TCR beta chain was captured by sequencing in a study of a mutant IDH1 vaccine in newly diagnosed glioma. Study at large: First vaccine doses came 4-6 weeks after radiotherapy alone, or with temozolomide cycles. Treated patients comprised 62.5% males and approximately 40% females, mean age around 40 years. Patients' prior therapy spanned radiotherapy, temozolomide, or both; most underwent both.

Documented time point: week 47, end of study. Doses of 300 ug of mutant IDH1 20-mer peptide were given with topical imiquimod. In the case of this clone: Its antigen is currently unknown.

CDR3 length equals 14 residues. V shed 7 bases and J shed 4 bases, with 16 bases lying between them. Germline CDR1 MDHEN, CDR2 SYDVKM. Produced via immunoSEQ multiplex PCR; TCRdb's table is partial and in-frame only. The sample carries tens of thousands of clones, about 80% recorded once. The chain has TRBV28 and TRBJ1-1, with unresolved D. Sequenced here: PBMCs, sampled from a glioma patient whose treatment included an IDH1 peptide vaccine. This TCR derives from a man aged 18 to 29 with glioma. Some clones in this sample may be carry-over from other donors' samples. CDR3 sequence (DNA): TGTGCCAGCACCCTTTCCCCCGGGCGCACTGAAGCTTTCTTT. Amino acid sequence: CASTLSPGRTEAFF.